Listed here is a single T cell receptor (beta chain). Primers included in the PCR were 60 Vbeta and 13 Jbeta primers. Some clones are missing from TCRdb's copy, which holds only in-frame ones; the method was immunoSEQ multiplex PCR. The data show roughly 180,000 clones, with more than 70% seen just once and around 1.4% held by the top ten. This specimen belongs to a study of cytomegalovirus exposure and HLA in healthy donors. Study context: Drawn from HLA-typed donors, 83 million or so unique TCRs were held in an early data release.

This CDR3 comprises 15 residues. CDR1 is SGHNT and CDR2 is YYREEE in the germline V gene (reference sequence). V lost 2 bases, J lost 1 base, and 11 bases lay in between. This sequence joins TRBV5-4 and TRBJ2-3, with D perhaps matching TRBD2 (6 bases). The TCR was taken from a girl under 18 in good health and CMV-seropositive. Input material: PBMCs. The CDR3 DNA sequence: TGTGCCAGCAGCTTATCACCGGGAGGCACAGATACGCAGTATTTT. Translation gives CASSLSPGGTDTQYF.